The 13 T cell receptor beta chains reported below all come from one sample, sequenced in a study of response to subunit inactivated influenza vaccine. A single record per CDR3 protein comes from TCRdb applying MiXCR to the RT-PCR reads. The sample contains hundreds of thousands of distinct CDR3 sequences, roughly 10% of which appear only once. Sequencing was performed on PBMCs from blood, taken on the day of vaccination. Source of these receptors: a man aged 45-65 years who received an inactivated influenza vaccine.

The rearrangement joins TRBV9 to TRBJ1-1; TRBD1 is a possible D gene (6 bases). Per the germline V gene, CDR1 is SGDLS and CDR2 is YYNGEE. The CDR3 consists of 14 residues. V lost 4 bases and J lost 3, with 13 bases in between. The chain's CDR3 is CASSSSGVDTEAFF. DNA of the CDR3: TGTGCCAGCAGCTCGTCAGGGGTAGACACTGAAGCTTTCTTT.

This clonotype was counted between two and nine times. The chain joins TRBV9 to TRBJ2-1, with a weak D call TRBD1 (5 bases). This CDR3 has 13 amino acids. Germline CDR1 and CDR2: SGDLS and YYNGEE. V was pared by 0 bases and J by 12 bases, with 13 bases between. The CDR3 spells CASSVGPGSGQFF. The CDR3 region has the DNA TGTGCCAGCAGCGTAGGACCAGGGTCAGGGCAGTTCTTC.

The genes are TRBV25-1 and TRBJ2-1; D might be TRBD2 (6 bases). The CDR3 runs 17 residues. Germline values: CDR1 MGHDK, CDR2 SYGVNS. Trimming cost V 1 base and J 0 bases, with 13 bases left between them. This CDR3 is CASSESGVLSSYNEQFF. DNA of the CDR3: TGTGCCAGCAGTGAATCGGGGGTTTTGAGCTCCTACAATGAGCAGTTCTTC. Variable domain in full (rest from reference TRBV25-1 and TRBJ2-1): EADIYQTPRYLVIGTGKKITLECSQTMGHDKMYWYQQDPGMELHLIHYSYGVNSTEKGDLSSESTVSRIRTEHFPLTLESARPSHTSQYLCASSESGVLSSYNEQFFGPGTRLTVL.

The chain employs TRBV19 and TRBJ2-7, with D possibly TRBD1 on 6 matching bases. Germline V gives CDR1 LNHDA, CDR2 SQIVND (reference sequence). V was cut by 6 bases and J by 3 bases, with 12 bases left in between. This CDR3 region has 13 residues. This CDR3 is CASRGIQGYEQYF. In DNA form, the CDR3 reads TGTGCCAGTAGGGGAATACAGGGCTACGAGCAGTACTTC.

V usage is TRBV12-3 or TRBV12-4 and J usage is TRBJ2-1; 10 nucleotides match TRBD2. This CDR3 spans 14 amino acids. J lost 3 bases, V lost 5 bases, and 1 base had no gene match. The CDR3 region is CASSTSGNYNEQFF. In DNA form, the CDR3 reads TGTGCCAGCAGTACTAGCGGGAACTACAATGAGCAGTTCTTC.

This clonotype was observed a few times. The chain has TRBV7-2 and TRBJ2-5; D not resolved. V was trimmed by 3 bases and J by 4 bases, leaving 9 bases between them. The CDR3 is 13 amino acids. Germline CDR1 SGHTA, CDR2 FQGNSA. The CDR3 sequence is CASSFVSSETQYF. CDR3 DNA: TGTGCCAGCAGCTTTGTATCGTCAGAGACCCAGTACTTC. The whole variable domain, filled in from reference TRBV7-2 and TRBJ2-5, reads GAGVSQSPSNKVTEKGKDVELRCDPISGHTALYWYRQSLGQGLEFLIYFQGNSAPDKSGLPSDRFSAERTGGSVSTLTIQRTQQEDSAVYLCASSFVSSETQYFGPGTRLLVL.

The chain employs TRBV12-3 or TRBV12-4 and TRBJ2-7; D not resolved. CDR3 size: 15 residues. Trimming removed 5 bases from V and 6 bases from J, with 20 bases in between. CDR3 residues: CASSPYSGGSGEQYF. CDR3 nucleotide sequence: TGTGCCAGCAGTCCCTATTCTGGCGGATCTGGCGAGCAGTACTTC.

At least ten counts were recorded for this clonotype. The chain recombines TRBV10-3 with TRBJ2-7; 11 bases are shared with TRBD1. CDR3 size: 15 residues. The V and J ends lost 6 bases and 4 bases, in that order; junction bases with no gene match: 8. The germline V gene encodes CDR1 ENHRY and CDR2 SYGVKD. This CDR3 reads CAISAPGQGGYEQYF. CDR3 DNA: TGTGCCATCAGCGCACCGGGACAGGGGGGATACGAGCAGTACTTC.

In this sample, this clonotype turned up many times. DNA for the CDR3: TGTGCCATCAGTCAGGGGTCCGATACGCAGTATTTT. This encodes CAISQGSDTQYF. This chain links TRBV10-3 with TRBJ2-3, with D possibly TRBD1 on 6 matching bases. V shed 5 bases and J shed 6 bases, with 9 bases lying between them. CDR1 is ENHRY, CDR2 SYGVKD, per germline. The CDR3 has 12 residues.

The chain carries TRBV25-1 and TRBJ1-2; D uncertain. This CDR3 region has 12 residues. V gave up 4 bases and J gave up 8 bases, with 11 bases separating them. The germline CDR1 and CDR2 sequences are MGHDK and SYGVNS. The CDR3 bases are TGTGCCAGCAGTGGCGTTGTTAGGGGCTACACCTTC. It specifies CASSGVVRGYTF.

The V call is TRBV7-2, the J call TRBJ1-5; TRBD1 agrees at 7 bases. Trimming took 1 base from V and 5 from J; bases not matched to a gene: 5. Germline V gene lookup returns CDR1 SGHTA and CDR2 FQGNSA. There are 15 residues in the CDR3. The CDR3 coding sequence is TGTGCCAGCAGCTTAGGGCAGGGGGTATATCAGCCCCAGCATTTT. Protein: CASSLGQGVYQPQHF.

This clonotype was observed many times. The chain carries TRBV20-1 and TRBJ2-4; TRBD2 matches 11 bases. Per the germline V gene, CDR1 is DFQATT and CDR2 is SNEGSKA (reference sequence). J was trimmed by 4 bases and V by 4 bases; bases with no gene match: 9. This CDR3 region has 16 residues. CDR3 DNA sequence: TGCAGTGCTATTGGTCTAGCGGGGGGCCCGAAAAACATTCAGTACTTC. It codes for CSAIGLAGGPKNIQYF.

This clonotype was found many times. CDR3 region: CASSQEPGWTTEAFF. CDR3 bases: TGTGCCAGCAGCCAAGAGCCGGGTTGGACCACTGAAGCTTTCTTT. This chain joins TRBV4-2 and TRBJ1-1; D ambiguous. The CDR3 has 15 amino acids. Deletions cut 0 bases from V and 4 bases from J, with 12 bases between. The germline V gene encodes CDR1 LGHNA and CDR2 YNFKEQ.